The text below deals with one T cell receptor beta chain. Its target is unknown. These data belong to a study of cytotoxic CD8 clonotypes in ibrutinib-treated CLL. Study-level background: Following a median about eleven months of treatment, with a range of 6 to 36, response samples were taken. Sample averages reached around 260,000 productive templates and approximately 93,000 productive rearrangements.

Profiled with immunoSEQ multiplex PCR; TCRdb holds only in-frame clones, not every one. The sample includes approximately 200,000 clones, approximately 68% of them seen just once. Overall study results and limits: Upon ibrutinib response clonality rose, and upon progression it fell back toward baseline.

J lost 13 bases, V lost 0 bases, and 10 bases had no gene match. Per germline, CDR1 MNHEY and CDR2 SVGAGI. This CDR3 has 16 amino acids. This specimen consisted of PBMCs, obtained after 24 months of ibrutinib treatment. The receptor's source is a human donor with chronic lymphocytic leukemia. This chain links TRBV6-5 with TRBJ2-1; 12 bases are shared with TRBD2. CDR3 residues: CASSYSETSGRWEQFF. The CDR3 nucleotides are TGTGCCAGCAGTTACTCGGAGACTAGCGGGAGATGGGAACAGTTCTTC.